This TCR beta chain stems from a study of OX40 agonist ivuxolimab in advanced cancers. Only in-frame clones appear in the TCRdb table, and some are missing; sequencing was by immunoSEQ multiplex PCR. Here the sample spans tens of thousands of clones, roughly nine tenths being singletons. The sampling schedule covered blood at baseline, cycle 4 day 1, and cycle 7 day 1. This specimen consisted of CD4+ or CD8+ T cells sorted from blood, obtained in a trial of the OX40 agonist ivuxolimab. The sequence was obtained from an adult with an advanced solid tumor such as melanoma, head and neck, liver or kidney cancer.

CDR3 sequence reads: CASSFPRELAPLHF. CDR3 nucleotide sequence: TGTGCCAGCAGCTTCCCCAGGGAGTTGGCTCCCCTCCACTTT. The gene calls are TRBV7-9 and TRBJ1-6, with D perhaps TRBD1 (5 bases). Germline V gene lookup returns CDR1 SEHNR and CDR2 FQNEAQ (reference sequence). CDR3 length: 14 residues. The ends were cut back, 3 bases at V and 13 bases at J, with 16 bases in the middle.